This TCR beta chain stems from a study of CD8+ T cells in alopecia areata. Points from the study as a whole: Association of baseline CD8+ expansion with response is uncertain owing to one nonresponder.

The treatment is: oral pan-JAK inhibitor, 5-10 mg twice daily. Cell sorting was applied to PBMCs, and CD4+ and CD8+ T cells were collected. Extracted RNA was reverse transcribed, and the resulting cDNA served as sequencing template. Sequencing was performed with immunoSEQ multiplex PCR; in TCRdb, only in-frame clones are kept and a portion is missing. The sample lists 110,000 or so clones; roughly three fifths were seen once. In the case of this clone: The antigen remains unidentified.

The material sequenced was CD4+ T cells sorted from blood, taken at week 24, from a patient treated with tofacitinib. This receptor was identified in a human donor with alopecia areata.

As DNA, the CDR3 is TGCGCCAGCAGCCAAATGTCCGGGGAGCTGTTTTTT. It encodes CASSQMSGELFF. This rearrangement joins TRBV4-1 to TRBJ2-2; D is undetermined. This CDR3 contains 12 residues. Trimming took off 2 bases at V and 6 bases at J, with 4 bases between the two ends. The germline CDR1 and CDR2 sequences are MGHRA and YSYEKL.